The 28 T cell receptor beta chains presented below share a single source sample, sequenced in a study of Graves' ophthalmopathy and Graves' hyperthyroidism. From RNA, the CDR3 regions of TCR beta chains were amplified and sequenced. HTBI primers were employed in first-round RT-PCR, then a second-round multiplex PCR followed. TCRdb recomputed calls from the multiplex PCR reads with MiXCR, one row per CDR3 protein. The table has some 350,000 distinct CDR3 sequences, about 18% seen once. The source material was peripheral blood. These receptors were collected from an adult woman with stable Graves' hyperthyroidism.

This clonotype was counted ten times or more. The chain joins TRBV27 to TRBJ2-7; TRBD1 matches at 8 bases. The CDR3 spans 17 residues. Germline lookup yields CDR1 MNHEY and CDR2 SMNVEV (reference sequence). The J segment lost 1 base and the V segment lost 7 bases, leaving 15 bases of the junction unmatched. Written as DNA, the CDR3 is TGTGCCAGCAACCCAAAACGACTGGACAGGGCATCCTACGAGCAGTACTTC. Translating gives CASNPKRLDRASYEQYF.

This clonotype showed up many times. The chain recombines TRBV24-1 with TRBJ1-5; TRBD1 agrees at 7 bases. Germline V gives CDR1 KGHDR, CDR2 SFDVKD. J was trimmed by 4 bases and V by 6 bases; bases with no gene match: 5. The CDR3 extends over 14 amino acids. The CDR3 DNA follows: TGTGCCACCAGTCGGGGGGACAGTAATCAGCCCCAGCATTTT. Protein sequence: CATSRGDSNQPQHF.

This clonotype was seen repeatedly, ten times or more. The chain employs TRBV12-3 or TRBV12-4 and TRBJ2-7, with a weak D call TRBD2 (6 bases). Trimming shortened V by 2 bases and J by 0 bases, and 17 bases separated the two germline ends. This CDR3 is 17 amino acids long. The CDR3 is CASSLPRSAGSSYEQYF. The CDR3 DNA reads TGTGCCAGCAGTTTACCCCGTTCCGCGGGAAGCTCCTACGAGCAGTACTTC.

V and J are TRBV12-3 or TRBV12-4 and TRBJ2-7; D perhaps matches TRBD1 (6 bases). The CDR3 loop spans 15 amino acids. Trimming shortened V by 2 bases and J by 0 bases, and 11 bases separated the two germline ends. The CDR3 nucleotides are TGTGCCAGCAGTTTACACACAGGGAGCTCCTACGAGCAGTACTTC. It is translated as CASSLHTGSSYEQYF.

This clonotype has ten or more counts. This rearrangement joins TRBV7-2 to TRBJ2-4, with D possibly matching TRBD2 (5 bases). The CDR3 consists of 14 residues. Germline CDR1 and CDR2: SGHTA and FQGNSA. The V end was cut by 2 bases, the J end by 5 bases, with 10 bases between. CDR3: CASSLTEAQNIQYF. CDR3 sequence (DNA): TGTGCCAGCAGCTTAACGGAGGCCCAAAACATTCAGTACTTC.

This clonotype occurred many times. The chain couples TRBV30 to TRBJ1-1; no firm D call. Trimming took 0 bases from V and 4 from J, leaving 9 bases between them. Germline CDR1 GTSNPN, CDR2 SVGIG (reference sequence). The CDR3 is 13 amino acids. In DNA, the CDR3 is TGTGCCTGGAGTGTACAGCGGGTCACTGAAGCTTTCTTT. Translating it yields CAWSVQRVTEAFF.

This clonotype was detected many times. The CDR3 is CASSAQGAGKETQYF. For the CDR3, the DNA is TGTGCCAGCAGTGCCCAGGGGGCTGGAAAAGAGACCCAGTACTTC. V usage is TRBV25-1 and J usage is TRBJ2-5; 8 nucleotides line up with TRBD1. V shed 4 bases and J 3 bases; nucleotides not matched to a gene: 7. Germline loops: CDR1 MGHDK, CDR2 SYGVNS. The CDR3 is 15 amino acids.

Only a few counts were recorded for this clonotype. J is TRBJ2-3 and V is TRBV30; D is uncertain. Germline V gene data show CDR1 as GTSNPN and CDR2 as SVGIG (reference sequence). The CDR3 consists of 11 residues. Trimming took 5 bases from V and 3 from J, leaving 6 bases between them. CDR3 protein: CAWEDTDTQYF. CDR3 nucleotides: TGTGCCTGGGAAGATACAGATACGCAGTATTTT.

This clonotype was seen many times. The V call is TRBV2, the J call TRBJ2-5; tentatively, D is TRBD1 or TRBD2 (5 bases each). Trimming left V 2 bases short and J 2 bases short, with 12 bases between. The CDR3 extends over 15 amino acids. Germline V gives CDR1 SNHLY, CDR2 FYNNEI. CDR3 DNA: TGTGCCAGCAGTGAAACCGGGGCGAGACAAGAGACCCAGTACTTC. It specifies CASSETGARQETQYF. Supplemented by reference TRBV2 and TRBJ2-5, the full variable domain reads EPEVTQTPSHQVTQMGQEVILRCVPISNHLYFYWYRQILGQKVEFLVSFYNNEISEKSEIFDDQFSVERPDGSNFTLKIRSTKLEDSAMYFCASSETGARQETQYFGPGTRLLVL.

This clonotype was seen at least ten times. V gene TRBV10-3 combines with J gene TRBJ1-2; D is possibly TRBD1 (5 bases). V lost 5 bases and J 5 bases, leaving 12 bases between the germline ends. The V gene's germline CDR1 is ENHRY and CDR2 SYGVKD. CDR3 length equals 13 residues. CDR3 region: CAISRGPEYGYTF. The CDR3 DNA sequence: TGTGCCATCAGTCGGGGACCAGAGTATGGCTACACCTTC.

A remark on this clonotype: A read error may be the cause here, since a much bigger clone is one base away. V usage is TRBV12-3 or TRBV12-4 and J usage is TRBJ2-5, with D perhaps TRBD1 (5 bases). Trimming pared 5 bases from V and 8 bases from J, leaving 18 bases between. This CDR3 comprises 14 residues. The CDR3 protein is CASSNDGQEDTQYF. As DNA, the CDR3 is TGTGCCAGCAGTAACGACGGACAAGAGGATACCCAGTACTTC.

This clonotype has a count of ten or more. The genes are TRBV6-5 and TRBJ1-2; perhaps TRBD1 as D (6 bases). The CDR3 is 13 residues long. The germline gives CDR1 MNHEY, CDR2 SVGAGI. V was shortened by 6 bases and J by 7 bases, with 15 bases between the two germline ends. Here the CDR3 DNA reads TGTGCCAGCAGCGGAACAGGGATAGGTGGCTACACCTTC. Translated: CASSGTGIGGYTF.

This clonotype was counted at least ten times. The chain links TRBV13 to TRBJ2-2; TRBD2 matches 8 bases. Germline-derived CDR1 and CDR2 are PRHDT and FYEKMQ (reference sequence). Germline trimming cut 8 bases from V and 1 base from J; bases unmatched to any gene: 3. This CDR3 is 14 amino acids long. CDR3 nucleotide sequence: TGTGCCAGCCGGGGGGGACAGAACACCGGGGAGCTGTTTTTT. The encoded protein is CASRGGQNTGELFF.

This clonotype was observed many times. The chain recombines TRBV12-3 or TRBV12-4 with TRBJ1-6; 8 nucleotides agree with TRBD1. With 6 bases clipped from V and 7 bases from J, the junction kept 8 bases outside the gene matches. The CDR3 sequence is 15 residues long. The CDR3 loop is CASRSGTGSNSPLHF. CDR3 bases: TGTGCCAGCAGATCAGGGACAGGCTCGAATTCACCCCTCCACTTT.

V is TRBV6-1 and J is TRBJ1-1; 8 bases are shared with TRBD1. Germline-derived CDR1 and CDR2 are MNHNS and SASEGT. The CDR3 extends over 15 amino acids. Germline trimming cut 4 bases from V and 3 bases from J; bases unmatched to any gene: 7. The CDR3 region is CASSGDDRGYTEAFF. The CDR3 DNA is TGTGCCAGCAGTGGGGATGACAGGGGCTACACTGAAGCTTTCTTT.

This chain connects TRBV3-1 to TRBJ2-5, with a tentative D call TRBD2 (5 bases). Trimming stripped 1 base from V and 5 bases from J, with 14 bases between. Germline V gene data show CDR1 as LGHDT and CDR2 as YNNKEL (reference sequence). The CDR3 contains 15 residues. The CDR3 bases are TGTGCCAGCAGCCAAGCTTATAAACGAGGGGAGACCCAGTACTTC. Its protein product is CASSQAYKRGETQYF.

This clonotype was seen many times. The CDR3 DNA is TGTGCCAGCAGCGGGGCAGGGGTCGAGCAGTACTTC. Translated, it gives CASSGAGVEQYF. The V call is TRBV7-2, the J call TRBJ2-7; a possible D gene is TRBD1 (6 bases). Trimming took off 5 bases at V and 6 bases at J, with 11 bases between the two ends. Germline CDR1 and CDR2: SGHTA and FQGNSA. The CDR3 is 12 amino acids.

This rearrangement joins TRBV11-2 to TRBJ2-4, with a tentative D call TRBD1 (6 bases). Looked up from germline, CDR1 is SGHAT and CDR2 is FQNNGV. This CDR3 comprises 11 residues. V lost 4 bases, J lost 14 bases, and 12 bases lay in between. CDR3 sequence (DNA): TGTGCCAGCAGCTCTAGGGGGATTAAGTACTTC. Protein: CASSSRGIKYF.

This clonotype was seen at least ten times. The chain carries TRBV29-1 and TRBJ2-7; no clear D. The V end was cut by 6 bases, the J end by 5 bases, with 14 bases between. Per the germline V gene, CDR1 is SQVTM and CDR2 is ANQGSEA. The CDR3 is 12 amino acids. In nucleotides, the CDR3 is TGCAGCGTACCGGGCCCTCTGGACGAGCAGTACTTC. Translated: CSVPGPLDEQYF.

The table lists this clonotype with many counts. This chain joins TRBV5-1 and TRBJ1-1; D uncertain. This CDR3 contains 13 residues. Germline values: CDR1 SGHRS, CDR2 YFSETQ. Trimming pared 0 bases from V and 3 bases from J, leaving 6 bases between. CDR3 amino acids: CASSLEQHTEAFF. DNA of the CDR3: TGCGCCAGCAGCTTGGAACAGCACACTGAAGCTTTCTTT.

This clonotype was seen many times. This chain links TRBV12-3 or TRBV12-4 with TRBJ1-2; 9 bases agree with TRBD1. This CDR3 has 16 residues. Trimming cost V 5 bases and J 5 bases; bases outside gene matches: 12. The CDR3 DNA is TGTGCCAGCAGTACATCCGCACAGGGGGCTATATATGGCTACACCTTC. This encodes CASSTSAQGAIYGYTF.

This clonotype was counted only a few times. V usage is TRBV11-1 and J usage is TRBJ2-2; 11 positions agree with TRBD1. The CDR3 is 17 amino acids. Trimming cost V 5 bases and J 7 bases; bases outside gene matches: 12. Germline V gene data show CDR1 as SGHAT and CDR2 as FQDESV (reference sequence). The CDR3 DNA reads as TGTGCCAGCAGCCACTCCTCCGGGACAGGGGGGGTCGGGGAGCTGTTTTTT. Protein product: CASSHSSGTGGVGELFF.

This clonotype was recorded many times. For the CDR3, the DNA is TGTGCCAGCAGTTTTGGTCCGAGGGGGGAGCTGTTTTTT. Residues: CASSFGPRGELFF. This chain connects TRBV12-3 or TRBV12-4 to TRBJ2-2; D not certain. There are 13 residues in the CDR3. V was trimmed by 3 bases and J by 8 bases, leaving 10 bases between them.

This clonotype was seen at least ten times. The rearrangement uses TRBV10-3 and TRBJ2-7, with 9 bases lining up with TRBD1. Germline lookup yields CDR1 ENHRY and CDR2 SYGVKD. This CDR3 has 14 amino acids. With 4 bases clipped from V and 2 bases from J, the junction kept 3 bases outside the gene matches. CDR3 amino acids: CAISGTGVPYEQYF. The DNA of the CDR3 is TGTGCCATCAGTGGGACAGGGGTTCCCTACGAGCAGTACTTC.

This clonotype was seen repeatedly, ten times or more. The gene calls are TRBV6-5 and TRBJ2-7; 8 positions match TRBD2. The CDR3 consists of 14 residues. Germline V lookup: CDR1 MNHEY, CDR2 SVGAGI. V lost 2 bases and J lost 0; bases outside the gene matches: 0. The CDR3, as DNA: TGTGCCAGCAGTTACCTAGCGGGCTCCTACGAGCAGTACTTC. Translating it yields CASSYLAGSYEQYF.

This clonotype was observed many times. The chain uses TRBV30 and TRBJ2-7, with TRBD1 as a possible D gene (5 bases). From germline, CDR1 is GTSNPN and CDR2 SVGIG (reference sequence). The V end lost 1 base, the J end lost 3 bases, and 13 bases lay between the germline ends. The CDR3 is made up of 14 amino acids. The CDR3 is CAWSASDSNYEQYF. CDR3 nucleotide sequence: TGTGCCTGGAGTGCTTCAGACAGCAACTACGAGCAGTACTTC. The complete variable domain, with remaining parts taken from reference TRBV30 and TRBJ2-7, reads SQTIHQWPATLVQPVGSPLSLECTVEGTSNPNLYWYRQAAGRGLQLLFYSVGIGQISSEVPQNLSASRPQDRQFILSSKKLLLSDSGFYLCAWSASDSNYEQYFGPGTRLTVT.

At least ten counts were recorded for this clonotype. CDR3: CASSLGAGTATEAFF. CDR3 DNA sequence: TGTGCCAGCAGTTTAGGGGCAGGGACTGCCACTGAAGCTTTCTTT. This sequence joins TRBV28 and TRBJ1-1; D may be TRBD1 (5 bases). The V and J ends lost 2 bases and 4 bases respectively, with 14 bases between them. The CDR3 has 15 residues. CDR1 is MDHEN, CDR2 SYDVKM, per germline.

This clonotype was counted at least ten times. The chain recombines TRBV12-3 or TRBV12-4 with TRBJ1-1, with a weak D call TRBD1 (6 bases). The germline V and J ends were trimmed by 5 bases and 4 bases, with 14 bases remaining between them. The length of the CDR3 is 14 residues. This CDR3 is CASSRDTFSTEAFF. The CDR3 DNA sequence: TGTGCCAGCAGTCGGGACACTTTCTCCACTGAAGCTTTCTTT.